This T cell receptor (beta chain) was documented in a study of PD-1 blockade in classical Hodgkin lymphoma (dated by TCRdb to between 2020 and 2021). Study-wide context: Nivolumab dosing was 3 mg/kg intravenously every 2 weeks, continuing until either disease progression or unacceptable toxicity. The study used CyTOF and TCR beta sequencing to define a peripheral blood immune signature of response to PD-1 blockade in classical Hodgkin lymphoma. Points the paper makes about the study in general: Baseline TCR diversity was reported to be lower in newly diagnosed patients than in healthy donors and to be lower still in relapsed/refractory patients. A significant rise by C4D1 was seen in CD4+ but not CD8+ TCR diversity (p=0.0027 vs p=0.16), with the rise being most apparent in complete responders (p=0.02). Diversity was lower in patients who began nivolumab less than 1 year after ASCT, so these patients were left out of later analyses to avoid confounding by immune reconstitution. The study was restricted to a single clinical trial cohort, and the causes of repertoire differences, possibly disease activity or prior therapy, were left undefined. Baseline diversity similar to that of newly diagnosed patients was observed in trial patients achieving complete response, whereas significantly lower diversity was observed in partial responders and progressors.

Genomic DNA was extracted with the Qiagen DNeasy kit from unsorted PBMCs and from negatively selected CD4+ and CD8+ fractions. Using primers that anneal to V and J segments, immunoSEQ multiplex PCR amplified the TCR beta CDR3 regions. A synthetic immune receptor repertoire was used to minimize amplification bias, and remaining bias was computationally removed after sequencing. As for the original processing: Custom Python scripts were used to quantify repertoire diversity as the Shannon entropy index. The unsorted, CD4+ and CD8+ repertoires were each analyzed separately, with the exception of combined analyses, where CD4+ and CD8+ sequences were merged in silico. Clonal expansion was defined as a frequency increase of at least 2-fold after treatment compared with C1D1, and clones undetected at baseline were assigned a pseudocount of 0.5. Singleton clones were defined as clones with 0 or 1 copy at C1D1, and non-singleton clones were defined as clones with 2 or more copies. Clones expanded in unsorted samples were annotated as CD4+, CD8+ or unknown by matching protein sequences in sorted samples from the same patient. Wilcoxon tests on paired samples were used to test diversity changes from C1D1 to C4D1. TCRdb stores this immuneACCESS table with in-frame sequences only. Part of the clones is absent; in the studies checked, under half of the shortfall reflects unresolved V genes, and no reason is known for the rest. V, J and clone size were drawn from that table, and D and trimming were deduced from the DNA. The sample contains 43,000 or so clones, about three quarters of them found a single time. The ten top clones hold less than 40% of the sample.

Spanning cysteine to phenylalanine, the CDR3 consists of 15 amino acids. Only the CDR3 DNA is retained, 45 bases long and in frame from the first base. The junction shows trimming of 7 bases on V and 1 base on J, plus 13 bases between the germline ends. Via the germline V gene, CDR1 is SNHLY and CDR2 FYNNEI. What the time point label conveys for this sample: cycle 4 day 1 (C4D1), after around six weeks of nivolumab. All trial patients had relapsed after autologous stem cell transplantation, with cohorts A, B and C differing in prior brentuximab vedotin exposure. A total of roughly 57 patients with relapsed/refractory classical Hodgkin lymphoma made up the trial cohort, and each patient's best overall response was complete response, partial response or progressive disease. In the multi-cohort phase II CheckMate 205 trial, trial patients received single-agent nivolumab. An independent review committee assessed best overall response using the 2007 International Working Group response criteria. Trial PBMCs were obtained immediately prior to nivolumab initiation (C1D1) and on therapy at cycle 2 day 1 and cycle 4 day 1. Peripheral blood was collected in 8 mL Vacutainer Cell Preparation Tubes, from which PBMCs were isolated by centrifugation and then cryopreserved.

Of note for this clone: The target of this receptor is not known. No much larger clone exists at a distance of one base, and base qualities are not known.

This TCR came from a human donor with classical Hodgkin lymphoma. The material sequenced was peripheral blood mononuclear cells (PBMCs), taken before the fourth cycle of nivolumab. The chain links TRBV2 with TRBJ1-4; the D region possibly corresponds to TRBD1 (5 bases align). The CDR3 is CASNPTGGTNEKLFF. The DNA sequence is as follows: TGTGCCAGCAACCCAACGGGGGGAACTAATGAAAAACTGTTTTTT.